The 22 T cell receptor beta chains below were found in one sample sequenced in a study of T-cell reconstitution after alpha-beta-depleted transplantation in children. Preparation of the TCRbeta library used unique molecular identifiers. MiXCR was run by TCRdb on the PCR reads, yielding one entry per CDR3 protein. This table has hundreds of thousands of distinct CDR3 sequences, 13% appearing once. The material was PBMCs, obtained from the stem cell graft. Receptors originate from a human donor who donated a stem cell graft to a child with Fanconi anemia.

The rearrangement joins TRBV24-1 to TRBJ1-5; no reliable D call. In germline, CDR1 is KGHDR, CDR2 SFDVKD. V was cut by 7 bases and J by 6 bases, with 12 bases left in between. CDR3 length: 13 residues. Here the CDR3 reads CATRPSTPQPQHF. The CDR3 DNA follows: TGTGCCACCAGACCATCTACCCCTCAGCCCCAGCATTTT.

The V and J genes are TRBV20-1 and TRBJ1-3, with 9 bases fitting TRBD1. The junction had 6 bases not matched to a gene; V was cut back by 0 bases and J by 3 bases. Germline-derived CDR1 and CDR2 are DFQATT and SNEGSKA (reference sequence). The CDR3 totals 16 residues. The CDR3, as DNA: TGCAGTGCTAGAGAGATCACAGGGGGCTATGGAAACACCATATATTTT. Residues: CSAREITGGYGNTIYF.

The table lists this clonotype with many counts. The chain uses TRBV15 and TRBJ2-3; 7 bases line up with TRBD1. V dropped 5 bases and J dropped 6; count of bases not matched to a gene: 11. The germline gives CDR1 LNHNV, CDR2 YYDKDF (reference sequence). CDR3 length equals 15 residues. In DNA form, the CDR3 reads TGTGCCACCAGCGTCACAGGGGTCCTACTGGATACGCAGTATTTT. This sequence encodes CATSVTGVLLDTQYF.

This clonotype was observed a few times. DNA for the CDR3: TGTGCCAGCAGTTTAGGACAGGCTATGAACACTGAAGCTTTCTTT. Translating it yields CASSLGQAMNTEAFF. The chain uses TRBV12-3 or TRBV12-4 and TRBJ1-1, with D possibly matching TRBD1 (6 bases). CDR3 length: 15 amino acids. Trimming stripped 1 base from V and 0 bases from J, with 9 bases between.

This sequence joins TRBV20-1 and TRBJ2-5, with D possibly being TRBD1 or TRBD2 (6 bases each). The germline CDR1 and CDR2 sequences are DFQATT and SNEGSKA (reference sequence). V lost 1 base, J lost 0 bases, and 18 bases lay in between. The CDR3 consists of 17 residues. Here the CDR3 reads CSARAPPRGVYQETQYF. The CDR3 nucleotides are TGCAGTGCTAGAGCTCCTCCGAGGGGGGTGTACCAAGAGACCCAGTACTTC.

This chain uses TRBV5-1 with TRBJ1-2; perhaps TRBD1 as D (6 bases). The CDR3 is 14 amino acids. V was shortened by 1 base and J by 6 bases, with 13 bases between the two germline ends. Per germline, CDR1 SGHRS and CDR2 YFSETQ. This CDR3 reads CASSLTGYSDGYTF. CDR3 DNA: TGCGCCAGCAGCTTGACAGGGTATTCCGATGGCTACACCTTC.

This clonotype has a handful of counts. The chain combines TRBV12-3 or TRBV12-4 with TRBJ1-1; D is perhaps TRBD1 (5 bases). V gave up 6 bases and J gave up 9 bases, with 14 bases separating them. This CDR3 comprises 12 residues. CDR3 residues: CASSPLGGKAFF. CDR3 nucleotides: TGTGCCAGCAGCCCATTGGGGGGTAAAGCTTTCTTT.

A few counts support this clonotype. At one end, the junction sequence differs from germline, possibly due to a read error. V usage is TRBV12-3 or TRBV12-4 and J usage is TRBJ1-1, with 8 bases that match TRBD1. The length of the CDR3 is 11 residues. The chain's CDR3 is CASSPQGAQAF. Written as DNA, the CDR3 is TGTGCCAGCAGTCCTCAGGGGGCGCAGGCTTTT.

The J gene is TRBJ2-5, the V gene TRBV2; maybe TRBD1 (6 bases). The germline V and J ends were trimmed by 5 bases and 3 bases, with 10 bases remaining between them. CDR3 size: 13 residues. Germline CDR1 and CDR2: SNHLY and FYNNEI. The CDR3 loop is CASSRNREETQYF. CDR3 DNA sequence: TGTGCCAGCAGTAGGAACAGGGAAGAGACCCAGTACTTC.

V gene TRBV7-2 combines with J gene TRBJ2-2; D perhaps matches TRBD2 (5 bases). The ends were cut back, 0 bases at V and 7 bases at J, with 12 bases in the middle. CDR3 length equals 15 residues. Germline V gene sequence: CDR1 SGHTA, CDR2 FQGNSA. The CDR3 DNA sequence: TGTGCCAGCAGCTTAGCGTTTTCGGGAAACGGGGAGCTGTTTTTT. It specifies CASSLAFSGNGELFF.

Many counts were recorded for this clonotype. J is TRBJ2-1 and V is TRBV5-4; D gene ambiguous. V was cut by 4 bases and J by 10 bases, with 12 bases left in between. CDR3 size: 12 residues. Germline-derived CDR1 and CDR2 are SGHNT and YYREEE (reference sequence). The CDR3 region has the DNA TGTGCCAGCAGCCCCACGCGTGGGGAGCAGTTCTTC. Protein: CASSPTRGEQFF.

This clonotype has just a few counts. A single base separates this from a much larger clone, so it may be a read error. The V call is TRBV27, the J call TRBJ2-7, with a tentative D call TRBD1 (5 bases). V shed 5 bases and J shed 5 bases, with 7 bases lying between them. The CDR3 covers 11 residues. Germline V lookup: CDR1 MNHEY, CDR2 SMNVEV (reference sequence). CDR3 bases: TGTGCCAGCAGTACCAGGGACGAGCAGTACTTC. Protein: CASSTRDEQYF.

This clonotype was observed a handful of times. This chain uses TRBV5-1 with TRBJ2-1; TRBD1 matches 7 bases. V lost 2 bases, J lost 0 bases, and 11 bases stayed unmatched. The CDR3 covers 18 residues. Germline CDR1 reads SGHRS; CDR2 reads YFSETQ. DNA for the CDR3: TGCGCCAGCAGCTTACCACGCCGGACAGGCAGCTCCTACAATGAGCAGTTCTTC. This gives the protein CASSLPRRTGSSYNEQFF.

This clonotype has just a few counts. V usage is TRBV5-4 and J usage is TRBJ1-4; D unclear. V was cut by 4 bases and J by 3 bases, with 13 bases left in between. This CDR3 contains 15 residues. Germline V CDR1 and CDR2: SGHNT, YYREEE (reference sequence). The CDR3 DNA follows: TGTGCCAGCAGCCTCGATGGCTTGGCTAATGAAAAACTGTTTTTT. Its translation is CASSLDGLANEKLFF. Supplemented by reference TRBV5-4 and TRBJ1-4, the full variable domain reads ETGVTQSPTHLIKTRGQQVTLRCSSQSGHNTVSWYQQALGQGPQFIFQYYREEENGRGNFPPRFSGLQFPNYSSELNVNALELDDSALYLCASSLDGLANEKLFFGSGTQLSVL.

This chain uses TRBV30 with TRBJ2-3; tentative D call: TRBD2 (7 bases). CDR1 and CDR2 (germline): GTSNPN, SVGIG (reference sequence). The CDR3 loop spans 16 amino acids. Trimming took off 1 base at V and 1 base at J, with 15 bases between the two ends. This CDR3 reads CAWSDPRGLGTDTQYF. The CDR3 DNA follows: TGTGCCTGGAGTGACCCGCGGGGGCTCGGCACAGATACGCAGTATTTT.

This clonotype turned up a few times. The chain couples TRBV29-1 to TRBJ2-1, with TRBD1 matching 8 bases. CDR1 SQVTM and CDR2 ANQGSEA come from the germline V gene. The CDR3 is made up of 11 amino acids. V was clipped by 5 bases and J by 12 bases; unmatched bases: 6. The CDR3 protein is CSVTDRGGQFF. For the CDR3, the DNA is TGCAGCGTTACAGACAGGGGTGGGCAGTTCTTC.

This clonotype was recorded a few times. The J gene is TRBJ2-7, the V gene TRBV5-1; a possible D gene is TRBD2 (5 bases). From germline, CDR1 is SGHRS and CDR2 YFSETQ. The CDR3 extends over 12 amino acids. Trimming shortened V by 5 bases and J by 2 bases, and 8 bases separated the two germline ends. In DNA form, the CDR3 reads TGCGCCAGCAGGGACTCAACCTACGAGCAGTACTTC. Translating gives CASRDSTYEQYF.

The chain couples TRBV4-3 to TRBJ2-1; TRBD2 matches at 8 bases. This CDR3 region has 15 residues. Germline V gene sequence: CDR1 LGHNA, CDR2 YSLEER. V shed 4 bases, J shed 10 bases, and the junction held 12 bases outside the gene matches. In DNA, the CDR3 is TGCGCCAGCAGCCCTAATACTCCAGCGGGGGTAGAGCAGTTCTTC. Its protein is CASSPNTPAGVEQFF.

The chain links TRBV5-1 to TRBJ1-1; D call uncertain. CDR1 and CDR2 from the germline V gene are SGHRS and YFSETQ. CDR3 length: 15 residues. V gave up 1 base and J gave up 1 base, with 11 bases separating them. The CDR3 DNA reads TGCGCCAGCAGCTTGTTCGAATTGGGGAACACTGAAGCTTTCTTT. The encoded protein is CASSLFELGNTEAFF.

This clonotype was counted between two and nine times. The chain recombines TRBV12-3 or TRBV12-4 with TRBJ2-2; 9 positions agree with TRBD1. There are 16 residues in the CDR3. The ends lost 7 bases at V and 1 base at J; junction bases unmatched: 7. CDR3 in amino acids: CASTSRDRENTGELFF. The CDR3 nucleotides are TGTGCCAGCACCTCCCGGGACAGGGAGAACACCGGGGAGCTGTTTTTT.

The CDR3 sequence: CASSFQQSSYNSPLHF. The CDR3 DNA is TGTGCCAGCAGTTTTCAGCAGAGCTCCTATAATTCACCCCTCCACTTT. V gene TRBV28 combines with J gene TRBJ1-6, with D unresolved. The CDR3 contains 16 residues. Trimming pared 3 bases from V and 0 bases from J, leaving 9 bases between. CDR1 and CDR2 from the germline V gene are MDHEN and SYDVKM.

J is TRBJ2-3 and V is TRBV7-9; D gene uncertain. Trimming cost V 3 bases and J 1 base, with 11 bases left between them. Germline CDR1 and CDR2: SEHNR and FQNEAQ (reference sequence). The CDR3 has 15 amino acids. CDR3 protein: CASSFEARGTDTQYF. The CDR3 region has the DNA TGTGCCAGCAGCTTTGAAGCTAGAGGCACAGATACGCAGTATTTT.